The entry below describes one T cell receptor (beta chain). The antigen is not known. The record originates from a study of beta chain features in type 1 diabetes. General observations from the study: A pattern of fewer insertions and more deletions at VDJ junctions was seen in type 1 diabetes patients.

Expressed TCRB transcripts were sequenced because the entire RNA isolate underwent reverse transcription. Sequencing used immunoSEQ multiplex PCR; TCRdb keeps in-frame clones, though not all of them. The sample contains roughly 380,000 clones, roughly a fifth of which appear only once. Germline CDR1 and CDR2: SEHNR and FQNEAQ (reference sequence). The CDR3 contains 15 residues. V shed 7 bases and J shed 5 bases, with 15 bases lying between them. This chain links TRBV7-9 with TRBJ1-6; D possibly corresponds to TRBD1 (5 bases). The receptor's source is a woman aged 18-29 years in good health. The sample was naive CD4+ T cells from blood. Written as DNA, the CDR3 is TGTGCCAGCAACTGGATCGGGGGGGATAATTCACCCCTCCACTTT. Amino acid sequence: CASNWIGGDNSPLHF.